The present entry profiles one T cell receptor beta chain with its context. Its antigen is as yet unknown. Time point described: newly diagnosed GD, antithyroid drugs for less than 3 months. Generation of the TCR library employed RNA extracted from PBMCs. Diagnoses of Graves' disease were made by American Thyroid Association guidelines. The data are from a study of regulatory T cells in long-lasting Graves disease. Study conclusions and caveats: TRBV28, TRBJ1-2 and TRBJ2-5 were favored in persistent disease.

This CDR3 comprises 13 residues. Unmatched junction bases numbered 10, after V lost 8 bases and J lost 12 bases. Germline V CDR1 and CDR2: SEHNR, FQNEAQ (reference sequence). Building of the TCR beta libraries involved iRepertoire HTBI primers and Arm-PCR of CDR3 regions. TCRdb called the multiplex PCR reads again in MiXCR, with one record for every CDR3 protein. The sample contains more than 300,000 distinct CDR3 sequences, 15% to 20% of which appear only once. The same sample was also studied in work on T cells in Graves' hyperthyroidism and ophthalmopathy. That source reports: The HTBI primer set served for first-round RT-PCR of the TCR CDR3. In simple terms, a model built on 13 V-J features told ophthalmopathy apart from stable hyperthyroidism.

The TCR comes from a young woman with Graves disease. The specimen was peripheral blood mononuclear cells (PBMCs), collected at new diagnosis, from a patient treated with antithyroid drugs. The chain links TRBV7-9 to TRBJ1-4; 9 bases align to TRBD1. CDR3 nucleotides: TGTGCCAGCCGGACAGGGGAAAGGGAAGAACTGTTTTTT. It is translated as CASRTGEREELFF.